Below, 7 T cell receptor beta chains from the same sample are listed, as sequenced in a study of T-cell memory formation after mild COVID-19 (dated by TCRdb to 2020 to 2023). Libraries were prepared through 5' RACE. For sequencing, an Illumina NovaSeq 6000 was employed. Using fastp trimming at Q25 and MiXCR clonotype assembly, TCRdb reanalyzed the public sequencing data and kept in-frame beta chains. Under each unique CDR3 protein, matching rows form one entry showing the most common genes and DNA. A total of 150,000 or so distinct CDR3 sequences appear in this sample, more than 12% of them only once. Jointly, the top ten make up roughly 14% of the sample. Sequencing was performed on PBMCs or a T cell subset sorted from them (not recorded which). These receptors came from an adult woman who had mild COVID-19 (a few samples of this study predate the infection). The sample titles of this study are shuffled in the database, so cell type and time point are left out; the donor was told from shared clones.

The chain recombines TRBV7-9 with TRBJ2-3; no firm D call. The V and J ends lost 7 bases and 2 bases respectively, with 10 bases between them. The CDR3 extends over 13 amino acids. CDR1 and CDR2 from the germline V gene are SEHNR and FQNEAQ (reference sequence). The CDR3 region is CASNRALTDTQYF. The CDR3 region has the DNA TGTGCCAGCAACCGCGCCCTCACAGATACGCAGTATTTT. Based on the CDR3 plus reference TRBV7-9 and TRBJ2-3, the full variable domain is DTGVSQNPRHKITKRGQNVTFRCDPISEHNRLYWYRQTLGQGPEFLTYFQNEAQLEKSRLLSDRFSAERPKGSFSTLEIQRTEQGDSAMYLCASNRALTDTQYFGPGTRLTVL.

The V call is TRBV25-1, the J call TRBJ1-1; 7 nucleotides match TRBD1. The germline gives CDR1 MGHDK, CDR2 SYGVNS. The CDR3 spans 14 residues. J was trimmed by 1 base and V by 5 bases; bases with no gene match: 4. The DNA for the CDR3 is TGTGCCAGCAGTAGTGACAGGGCGAACACTGAAGCTTTCTTT. Translation: CASSSDRANTEAFF. The full variable domain, completed using reference TRBV25-1 and TRBJ1-1, is EADIYQTPRYLVIGTGKKITLECSQTMGHDKMYWYQQDPGMELHLIHYSYGVNSTEKGDLSSESTVSRIRTEHFPLTLESARPSHTSQYLCASSSDRANTEAFFGQGTRLTVV.

The chain combines TRBV29-1 with TRBJ2-2; possible D gene TRBD2, 6 bases. The length of the CDR3 is 14 residues. Germline assignment: CDR1 SQVTM and CDR2 ANQGSEA. Trimming shortened V by 3 bases and J by 2 bases, and 10 bases separated the two germline ends. The CDR3 coding sequence is TGCAGCGTTGATTCCGGGACTAACACCGGGGAGCTGTTTTTT. Translating gives CSVDSGTNTGELFF.

The chain employs TRBV5-1 and TRBJ2-1; D unresolved. The CDR3 covers 15 residues. Per germline, CDR1 SGHRS and CDR2 YFSETQ. V lost 0 bases to trimming and J lost 5 bases, with 12 bases between them. The CDR3, as DNA: TGCGCCAGCAGCTTGGAGGCGGCCCTTAACAATGAGCAGTTCTTC. Translating it yields CASSLEAALNNEQFF.

This clonotype was detected a few times. The V gene is TRBV5-1, the J gene TRBJ2-5, with TRBD1 identical over 10 bases. The CDR3 loop spans 16 amino acids. Germline V gives CDR1 SGHRS, CDR2 YFSETQ. The ends lost 4 bases at V and 1 base at J; junction bases unmatched: 7. CDR3: CASSVEGQGPQETQYF. In DNA, the CDR3 is TGCGCCAGCAGCGTCGAGGGACAGGGGCCCCAAGAGACCCAGTACTTC.

The V and J genes are TRBV24-1 and TRBJ2-1; 7 positions agree with TRBD2. Germline CDR1 KGHDR, CDR2 SFDVKD. CDR3 size: 14 residues. V shed 5 bases and J 5 bases; nucleotides not matched to a gene: 5. In DNA form, the CDR3 reads TGTGCCACCAGTGTTACGGGAGGAGACAATGAGCAGTTCTTC. Its translation is CATSVTGGDNEQFF.

Comments on this clonotype: The junction and the germline gene differ at one end; a read error may be behind it. This chain links TRBV10-3 with TRBJ2-1, with 10 bases that match TRBD2. The CDR3 runs to 13 residues. CDR1 is ENHRY, CDR2 SYGVKD, per germline. The CDR3 DNA is TGTGCCATTAGTGGGACTAGCGATAATGAGCAGTTCTTC. Translated, it gives CAISGTSDNEQFF.